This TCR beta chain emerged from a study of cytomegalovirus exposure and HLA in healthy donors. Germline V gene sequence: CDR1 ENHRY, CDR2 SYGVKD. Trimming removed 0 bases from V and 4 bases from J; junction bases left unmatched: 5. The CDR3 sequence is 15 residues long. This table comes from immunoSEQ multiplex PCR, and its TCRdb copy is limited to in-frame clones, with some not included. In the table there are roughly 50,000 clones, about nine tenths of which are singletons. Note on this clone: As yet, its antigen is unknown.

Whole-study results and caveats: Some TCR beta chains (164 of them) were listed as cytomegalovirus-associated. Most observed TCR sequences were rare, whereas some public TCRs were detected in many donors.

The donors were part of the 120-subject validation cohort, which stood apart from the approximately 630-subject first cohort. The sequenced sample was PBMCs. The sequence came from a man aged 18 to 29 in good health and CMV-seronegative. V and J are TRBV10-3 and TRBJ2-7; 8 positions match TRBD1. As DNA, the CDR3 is TGTGCCATCAGTGAGTCGACAAGGACAGGGTACGAGCAGTACTTC. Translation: CAISESTRTGYEQYF.